These 30 T cell receptor beta chains came from one sample sequenced in a study of Ad26.COV2.S vaccination and SARS-CoV-2 variants. Treatment reported: some 20 received Ad26.COV2.S at low or high dose, single or two shots; 5 received placebo; per-sample allocation not given. On day 63 after the first injection, vaccine and placebo recipients gave samples. Measured with immunoSEQ multiplex PCR; TCRdb has only the in-frame clones, and not every one. This sample carries hundreds of thousands of clones, 80% to 95% of them seen once, and the ten largest clones take 12%. Sequenced here: peripheral blood, sampled in a trial of Ad26.COV2.S vaccine versus placebo. These receptors all stem from a person between 18 and 59 years old who received the Ad26.COV2.S COVID-19 vaccine or a placebo.

The chain recombines TRBV18 with TRBJ1-4, with D hard to call. CDR3 size: 15 residues. Deletions cut 2 bases from V and 0 bases from J, with 7 bases between. Germline V gene lookup returns CDR1 KGHSH and CDR2 LQKENI. This CDR3 reads CASSPTEATNEKLFF. The CDR3, as DNA: TGTGCCAGCTCACCAACAGAAGCAACTAATGAAAAACTGTTTTTT.

This clone was detected only a few times. The rearrangement joins TRBV7-2 to TRBJ2-7; 13 positions agree with TRBD2. Germline V gives CDR1 SGHTA, CDR2 FQGNSA. The CDR3 is 15 amino acids. Trimming at V came to 5 bases and at J to 2 bases, leaving 3 bases not matched to a gene. The CDR3 loop is CASSRGLAGAYEQYF. CDR3 DNA sequence: TGTGCCAGCAGCCGCGGACTAGCGGGGGCCTACGAGCAGTACTTC.

This chain joins TRBV9 and TRBJ1-2; D not certain. This CDR3 region has 16 residues. The germline gives CDR1 SGDLS, CDR2 YYNGEE. Trimming pared 7 bases from V and 0 bases from J, leaving 19 bases between. CDR3 DNA sequence: TGTGCCAGCGAACCCTTGTGGGGAGAAGCTAACTATGGCTACACCTTC. Its translation is CASEPLWGEANYGYTF. The full variable domain, in which reference TRBV9 and TRBJ1-2 provide the parts outside the CDR3, is DSGVTQTPKHLITATGQRVTLRCSPRSGDLSVYWYQQSLDQGLQFLIQYYNGEERAKGNILERFSAQQFPDLHSELNLSSLELGDSALYFCASEPLWGEANYGYTFGSGTRLTVV.

This clone was seen more than once but under ten times. The chain couples TRBV4-1 to TRBJ1-5; possibly TRBD1 for D (5 bases). V lost 1 base to trimming and J lost 3 bases, with 7 bases between them. Germline lookup yields CDR1 MGHRA and CDR2 YSYEKL. CDR3 length: 14 amino acids. The CDR3 here is CASSQGGTNQPQHF. CDR3 DNA sequence: TGCGCCAGCAGCCAAGGGGGGACCAATCAGCCCCAGCATTTT.

The J gene is TRBJ2-1, the V gene TRBV9; the match to TRBD2 covers 13 bases. Germline trimming cut 2 bases from V and 8 bases from J; bases unmatched to any gene: 7. This CDR3 has 16 amino acids. Germline V CDR1 and CDR2: SGDLS, YYNGEE. The CDR3 spells CASSVGTSGMLYEQFF. The CDR3 DNA is TGTGCCAGCAGCGTCGGGACTAGCGGGATGCTTTATGAGCAGTTCTTC.

The chain couples TRBV28 to TRBJ2-7; D gene ambiguous. Trimming removed 2 bases from V and 2 bases from J, with 4 bases in between. CDR3 size: 12 residues. CDR1 MDHEN and CDR2 SYDVKM come from the germline V gene. The CDR3 protein is CASSLPPYEQYF. For the CDR3, the DNA is TGTGCCAGCAGTTTACCCCCCTACGAGCAGTACTTC.

This sequence joins TRBV5-8 and TRBJ2-1; tentative D call: TRBD2 (7 bases). The CDR3 is 16 amino acids. From germline, CDR1 is SGHTS and CDR2 YDEGEE. Trimming took off 4 bases at V and 6 bases at J, with 20 bases between the two ends. The CDR3 reads CASSLGGARVLNEQFF. The CDR3 coding sequence is TGTGCCAGCAGCCTGGGGGGGGCGAGGGTACTCAATGAGCAGTTCTTC.

This chain uses TRBV5-6 with TRBJ2-7; D is unresolved. V shed 2 bases and J shed 2 bases, with 14 bases lying between them. The CDR3 spans 15 residues. Germline V gene sequence: CDR1 SGHDT, CDR2 YYEEEE. DNA for the CDR3: TGTGCCAGCAGCTTTCAGGCTACACCAGCCTACGAGCAGTACTTC. It translates to CASSFQATPAYEQYF.

This clone was recorded only once. V usage is TRBV11-2 and J usage is TRBJ2-3, with 8 bases lining up with TRBD2. After removal of 4 bases from V and 0 bases from J, the junction contained 15 bases not matched to a gene. Germline lookup yields CDR1 SGHAT and CDR2 FQNNGV. The CDR3 spans 19 residues. CDR3 residues: CASSSVSGRGGTSTDTQYF. Written as DNA, the CDR3 is TGTGCCAGCAGCTCCGTCAGCGGGAGAGGGGGTACGAGCACAGATACGCAGTATTTT.

The rearrangement joins TRBV3-1 (or the pseudogene TRBV3-2) to TRBJ2-7; D uncertain. The CDR3 runs 16 residues. With 5 bases removed from V and 4 bases from J, the gap between germline ends came to 21 bases. The germline gives CDR1 LGHDT, CDR2 YNNKEL (reference sequence). CDR3 protein: CASSMTSDVELYEQYF. The DNA for the CDR3 is TGTGCCAGCAGCATGACCTCGGATGTAGAGCTTTACGAGCAGTACTTC.

CDR3 in DNA: TGCGCCAGCAGCCAAGAATTGGGCGTGGAAGGGGGTGGGTACGAGCAGTACTTC. Translating gives CASSQELGVEGGGYEQYF. The V call is TRBV4-3, the J call TRBJ2-7, with TRBD1 as a possible D gene (6 bases). Germline V gives CDR1 LGHNA, CDR2 YSLEER. The CDR3 totals 18 residues. V was shortened by 0 bases and J by 4 bases, with 22 bases between the two germline ends.

The chain is built from TRBV28 and TRBJ2-7; weak D call: TRBD2 (6 bases). V lost 4 bases and J 2 bases, leaving 9 bases between the germline ends. The CDR3 spans 13 residues. CDR1 is MDHEN, CDR2 SYDVKM, per germline. The CDR3 coding sequence is TGTGCCAGCAGTTCGACTAGTCCCTACGAGCAGTACTTC. Translated, it gives CASSSTSPYEQYF.

This clone was seen just once. The V call is TRBV7-9, the J call TRBJ1-1, with D hard to call. Germline values: CDR1 SEHNR, CDR2 FQNEAQ (reference sequence). The CDR3 totals 14 residues. V dropped 1 base and J dropped 3 bases, with 9 bases sitting between them. CDR3 bases: TGTGCCAGCAGCTTAGGTACGGGAGACACTGAAGCTTTCTTT. It translates to CASSLGTGDTEAFF. Looking up the rest from reference TRBV7-9 and TRBJ1-1 gives the full variable domain: DTGVSQNPRHKITKRGQNVTFRCDPISEHNRLYWYRQTLGQGPEFLTYFQNEAQLEKSRLLSDRFSAERPKGSFSTLEIQRTEQGDSAMYLCASSLGTGDTEAFFGQGTRLTVV.

V is TRBV18 and J is TRBJ1-4; D might be TRBD1 (6 bases). Germline CDR1 reads KGHSH; CDR2 reads LQKENI. V lost 3 bases to trimming and J lost 4 bases, with 9 bases between them. The CDR3 covers 14 residues. This CDR3 reads CASSPQGRNEKLFF. CDR3 coding DNA: TGTGCCAGCTCACCTCAGGGGCGTAATGAAAAACTGTTTTTT.

The genes are TRBV10-3 and TRBJ2-5; no definite D call. Trimming removed 2 bases at V and 2 bases at J, with 12 bases between. CDR3 length: 15 amino acids. From germline, CDR1 is ENHRY and CDR2 SYGVKD. The chain's CDR3 is CAISERITRQETQYF. The CDR3 DNA follows: TGTGCCATCAGTGAGCGTATAACGCGGCAAGAGACCCAGTACTTC.

V is TRBV19 and J is TRBJ1-2; the match to TRBD1 covers 8 bases. The CDR3 loop spans 15 amino acids. Looked up from germline, CDR1 is LNHDA and CDR2 is SQIVND (reference sequence). With V trimmed by 8 bases and J by 0 bases, 8 bases remained unmatched. The CDR3 here is CASLTGAKANYGYTF. In DNA form, the CDR3 reads TGTGCCAGTCTGACAGGGGCCAAGGCTAACTATGGCTACACCTTC.

The chain combines TRBV7-9 with TRBJ2-5; the match to TRBD2 covers 12 bases. The CDR3 loop spans 17 amino acids. Per the germline V gene, CDR1 is SEHNR and CDR2 is FQNEAQ (reference sequence). V gave up 3 bases and J gave up 5 bases; unmatched junction bases: 10. The CDR3 coding sequence is TGTGCCAGCAGCTTCGACCCGGGACTAGCGGGTTGGGAGACCCAGTACTTC. It encodes CASSFDPGLAGWETQYF.

The chain joins TRBV13 to TRBJ2-7, with D perhaps TRBD1 (6 bases). Trimming cost V 1 base and J 6 bases, with 16 bases left between them. Germline-derived CDR1 and CDR2 are PRHDT and FYEKMQ (reference sequence). This CDR3 region has 15 residues. The CDR3 sequence is CASSLAGRGFFEQYF. The CDR3 DNA reads TGTGCCAGCAGCTTAGCGGGCAGGGGTTTCTTCGAGCAGTACTTC. Full variable domain (remainder filled in from reference TRBV13 and TRBJ2-7): AAGVIQSPRHLIKEKRETATLKCYPIPRHDTVYWYQQGPGQDPQFLISFYEKMQSDKGSIPDRFSAQQFSDYHSELNMSSLELGDSALYFCASSLAGRGFFEQYFGPGTRLTVT.

Points on this clone: At the DNA level, this CDR3 is encoded by other sequences in the same sample as well. The chain has TRBV5-1 and TRBJ2-1, with 7 bases fitting TRBD2. Germline CDR1 is SGHRS and CDR2 is YFSETQ. Unmatched junction bases numbered 4, after V lost 0 bases and J lost 7 bases. The CDR3 runs 14 residues. The CDR3 sequence: CASSLAGGVNEQFF. CDR3 DNA: TGCGCCAGCAGCTTGGCTGGGGGGGTAAATGAGCAGTTCTTC.

This clone was picked up one time. The J gene is TRBJ1-1, the V gene TRBV6-5; D not certain. This CDR3 has 13 residues. V dropped 6 bases and J dropped 0 bases, with 8 bases sitting between them. The germline V gene has CDR1 MNHEY and CDR2 SVGAGI. In DNA form, the CDR3 reads TGTGCCAGCAGATGGGGAGTGAACACTGAAGCTTTCTTT. This sequence encodes CASRWGVNTEAFF.

This sequence joins TRBV27 and TRBJ2-7, with 9 bases matching TRBD1. The length of the CDR3 is 15 residues. Germline V lookup: CDR1 MNHEY, CDR2 SMNVEV (reference sequence). V lost 2 bases and J lost 3; bases outside the gene matches: 5. CDR3 region: CASSLGTGRLYEQYF. The CDR3 region has the DNA TGTGCCAGCAGTTTAGGGACAGGGCGCCTCTACGAGCAGTACTTC.

J is TRBJ2-2 and V is TRBV5-1, with 9 bases fitting TRBD1. CDR1 and CDR2 (germline): SGHRS, YFSETQ. V shed 3 bases and J 5 bases; nucleotides not matched to a gene: 5. This CDR3 spans 15 amino acids. Here the CDR3 reads CASSSTGGPTGELFF. The CDR3 DNA reads TGCGCCAGCAGCTCGACAGGGGGGCCGACCGGGGAGCTGTTTTTT. Supplemented by reference TRBV5-1 and TRBJ2-2, the full variable domain reads KAGVTQTPRYLIKTRGQQVTLSCSPISGHRSVSWYQQTPGQGLQFLFEYFSETQRNKGNFPGRFSGRQFSNSRSEMNVSTLELGDSALYLCASSSTGGPTGELFFGEGSRLTVL.

The chain combines TRBV7-6 with TRBJ1-5; tentatively, D is TRBD1 (5 bases). V was shortened by 4 bases and J by 2 bases, with 18 bases between the two germline ends. Germline CDR1 reads SGHVS; CDR2 reads FNYEAQ. The CDR3 has 17 amino acids. The CDR3 DNA reads as TGTGCCAGCAGCTCGGGACCGCATCGGGTTGGCAATCAGCCCCAGCATTTT. It yields the protein CASSSGPHRVGNQPQHF.

This chain uses TRBV19 with TRBJ2-2; D is possibly TRBD1 or TRBD2 (5 bases each). CDR3 length: 15 amino acids. Trimming left V 7 bases short and J 3 bases short, with 15 bases between. Looked up from germline, CDR1 is LNHDA and CDR2 is SQIVND (reference sequence). The CDR3 is CASIPSGDDTGELFF. In DNA form, the CDR3 reads TGTGCCAGTATTCCATCTGGGGACGACACCGGGGAGCTGTTTTTT.

The CDR3 reads CASSTPGGVYGYTF. The CDR3 DNA reads TGTGCCAGCAGCACCCCAGGGGGCGTCTATGGCTACACCTTC. The chain links TRBV7-2 to TRBJ1-2, with 8 nucleotides matching TRBD1. The CDR3 consists of 14 residues. Germline V gene sequence: CDR1 SGHTA, CDR2 FQGNSA. Trimming took 5 bases from V and 4 from J; bases not matched to a gene: 6.

This clone was counted a single time. The genes are TRBV6-2 or TRBV6-3 and TRBJ2-3; 16 bases are shared with TRBD2. The CDR3 runs to 21 residues. Trimming removed 2 bases from V and 4 bases from J; junction bases left unmatched: 15. CDR1 and CDR2 (germline): MNHEY, SVGEGT. The chain's CDR3 is CASSYPSRPGLAGGHSDTQYF. The CDR3 DNA follows: TGTGCCAGCAGTTACCCATCACGCCCGGGACTAGCGGGAGGGCATTCAGATACGCAGTATTTT.

The genes are TRBV29-1 and TRBJ2-7; D uncertain. With 5 bases removed from V and 2 bases from J, the gap between germline ends came to 10 bases. The CDR3 is 12 residues long. Germline V CDR1 and CDR2: SQVTM, ANQGSEA. CDR3 sequence reads: CSVRSSPYEQYF. The CDR3 DNA reads TGCAGCGTTCGATCCAGTCCCTACGAGCAGTACTTC.

This rearrangement joins TRBV19 to TRBJ1-2, with 9 bases fitting TRBD1. CDR1 is LNHDA and CDR2 is SQIVND in the germline V gene (reference sequence). This CDR3 is built from 16 residues. V lost 4 bases and J lost 8; bases outside the gene matches: 14. In DNA form, the CDR3 reads TGTGCCAGTAGTAGAGGGACAGGGATCCGCCTGAGAGGCTACACCTTC. This translates into CASSRGTGIRLRGYTF.

V and J are TRBV19 and TRBJ1-1; perhaps TRBD1 as D (5 bases). The germline gives CDR1 LNHDA, CDR2 SQIVND (reference sequence). Deletions cut 4 bases from V and 0 bases from J, with 18 bases between. This CDR3 has 17 residues. The CDR3 DNA is TGTGCCAGTAGTAATCCCCGTCGACAGCTTATGAACACTGAAGCTTTCTTT. Protein: CASSNPRRQLMNTEAFF.

This chain uses TRBV6-2 or TRBV6-3 with TRBJ1-1; D unresolved. Trimming pared 4 bases from V and 6 bases from J, leaving 15 bases between. The CDR3 spans 14 residues. Looked up from germline, CDR1 is MNHEY and CDR2 is SVGEGT. CDR3 sequence (DNA): TGTGCCAGCAGTTCCATAATGGAGGGTTCTGAAGCTTTCTTT. This codes for CASSSIMEGSEAFF.